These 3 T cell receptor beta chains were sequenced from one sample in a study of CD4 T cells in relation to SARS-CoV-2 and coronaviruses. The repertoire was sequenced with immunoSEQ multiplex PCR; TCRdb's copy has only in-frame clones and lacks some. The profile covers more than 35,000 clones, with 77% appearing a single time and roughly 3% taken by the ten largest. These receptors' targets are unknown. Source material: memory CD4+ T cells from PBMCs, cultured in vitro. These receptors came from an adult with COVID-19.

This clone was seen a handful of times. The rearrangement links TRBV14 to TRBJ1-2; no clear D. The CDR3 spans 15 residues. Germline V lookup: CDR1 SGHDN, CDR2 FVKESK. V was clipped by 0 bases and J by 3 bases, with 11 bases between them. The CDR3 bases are TGTGCCAGCAGCCAAGATCTCAGTGATTACTATGGCTACACCTTC. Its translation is CASSQDLSDYYGYTF. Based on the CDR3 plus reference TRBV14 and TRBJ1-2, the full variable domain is EAGVTQFPSHSVIEKGQTVTLRCDPISGHDNLYWYRRVMGKEIKFLLHFVKESKQDESGMPNNRFLAERTGGTYSTLKVQPAELEDSGVYFCASSQDLSDYYGYTFGSGTRLTVV.

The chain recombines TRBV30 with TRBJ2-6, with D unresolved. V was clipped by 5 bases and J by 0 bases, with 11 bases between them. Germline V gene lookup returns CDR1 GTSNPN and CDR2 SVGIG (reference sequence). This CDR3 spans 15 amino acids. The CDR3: CAWGVSGSGANVLTF. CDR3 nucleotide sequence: TGTGCCTGGGGGGTTTCGGGCTCTGGGGCCAACGTCCTGACTTTC. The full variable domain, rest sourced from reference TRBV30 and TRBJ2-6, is SQTIHQWPATLVQPVGSPLSLECTVEGTSNPNLYWYRQAAGRGLQLLFYSVGIGQISSEVPQNLSASRPQDRQFILSSKKLLLSDSGFYLCAWGVSGSGANVLTFGAGSRLTVL.

CDR3 sequence: CASSGAGQEGNEQYF. CDR3 nucleotides: TGTGCCAGCAGCGGAGCTGGACAGGAGGGGAACGAGCAGTACTTC. This chain links TRBV11-1 with TRBJ2-7, with D possibly TRBD1 on 7 matching bases. Germline V gene data show CDR1 as SGHAT and CDR2 as FQDESV (reference sequence). The CDR3 extends over 15 amino acids. The germline V and J ends were trimmed by 5 bases and 5 bases, with 19 bases remaining between them.